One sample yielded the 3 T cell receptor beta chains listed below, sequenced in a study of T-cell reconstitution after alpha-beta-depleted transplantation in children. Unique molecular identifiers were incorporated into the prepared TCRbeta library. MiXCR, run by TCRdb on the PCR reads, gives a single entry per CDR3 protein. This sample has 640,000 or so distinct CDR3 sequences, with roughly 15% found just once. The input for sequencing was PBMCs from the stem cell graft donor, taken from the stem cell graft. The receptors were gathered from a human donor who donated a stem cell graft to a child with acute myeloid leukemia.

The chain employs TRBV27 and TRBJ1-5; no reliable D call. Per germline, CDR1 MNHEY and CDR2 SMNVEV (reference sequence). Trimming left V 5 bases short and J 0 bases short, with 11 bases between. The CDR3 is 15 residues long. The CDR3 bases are TGTGCCAGCAGTACCCTTCGATATAGCAATCAGCCCCAGCATTTT. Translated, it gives CASSTLRYSNQPQHF.

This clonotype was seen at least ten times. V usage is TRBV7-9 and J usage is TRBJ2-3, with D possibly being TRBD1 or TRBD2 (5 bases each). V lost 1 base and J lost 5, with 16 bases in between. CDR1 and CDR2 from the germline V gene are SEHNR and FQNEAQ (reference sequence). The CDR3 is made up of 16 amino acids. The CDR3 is CASSLGEGTAVDTQYF. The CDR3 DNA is TGTGCCAGCAGCTTAGGAGAGGGGACGGCGGTAGATACGCAGTATTTT.

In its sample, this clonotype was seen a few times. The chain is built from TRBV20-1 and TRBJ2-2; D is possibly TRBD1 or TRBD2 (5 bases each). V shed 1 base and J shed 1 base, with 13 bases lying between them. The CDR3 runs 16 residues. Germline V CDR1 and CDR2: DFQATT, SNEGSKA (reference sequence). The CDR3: CSARVVGGQNTGELFF. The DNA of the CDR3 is TGCAGTGCTAGAGTGGTTGGAGGACAGAACACCGGGGAGCTGTTTTTT.